Below, 3 T cell receptor beta chains from the same sample are listed, as sequenced in a study of response to subunit inactivated influenza vaccine. TCRdb fed the RT-PCR reads into MiXCR, producing one record per CDR3 protein. The sample includes 150,000 to 200,000 distinct CDR3 sequences, approximately 9.2% seen only once; the top ten take approximately 11%. Sequences were derived from non-naive T cells sorted from PBMCs, sampled on the day of vaccination. These receptors were collected from a man in his fifties or sixties who received an inactivated influenza vaccine.

Comment on this clonotype: Since a much larger clone is just one base distant, this may be a read error. V gene TRBV7-8 combines with J gene TRBJ2-1; D is ambiguous. This CDR3 spans 15 amino acids. Germline V gene sequence: CDR1 SGHVS, CDR2 FQNEAQ. This CDR3 reads CASSLAPVNPNDQFF. The CDR3 DNA is TGTGCCAGCAGCTTAGCGCCGGTCAACCCCAATGACCAGTTCTTC.

The V gene is TRBV6-1, the J gene TRBJ1-5; 7 positions match TRBD1. V was clipped by 8 bases and J by 1 base; unmatched bases: 5. The germline CDR1 and CDR2 sequences are MNHNS and SASEGT. This CDR3 is 14 amino acids long. The CDR3 sequence is CASGRDSSNQPQHF. Written as DNA, the CDR3 is TGTGCCAGCGGCCGGGACAGCAGCAATCAGCCCCAGCATTTT.

This clonotype came up many times. The chain is built from TRBV5-1 and TRBJ1-1; D not certain. V lost 6 bases and J lost 0, with 9 bases in between. CDR1 SGHRS and CDR2 YFSETQ come from the germline V gene. This CDR3 has 13 amino acids. In DNA, the CDR3 is TGCGCCAGCACGGCGGGCATGAACACTGAAGCTTTCTTT. This sequence encodes CASTAGMNTEAFF.